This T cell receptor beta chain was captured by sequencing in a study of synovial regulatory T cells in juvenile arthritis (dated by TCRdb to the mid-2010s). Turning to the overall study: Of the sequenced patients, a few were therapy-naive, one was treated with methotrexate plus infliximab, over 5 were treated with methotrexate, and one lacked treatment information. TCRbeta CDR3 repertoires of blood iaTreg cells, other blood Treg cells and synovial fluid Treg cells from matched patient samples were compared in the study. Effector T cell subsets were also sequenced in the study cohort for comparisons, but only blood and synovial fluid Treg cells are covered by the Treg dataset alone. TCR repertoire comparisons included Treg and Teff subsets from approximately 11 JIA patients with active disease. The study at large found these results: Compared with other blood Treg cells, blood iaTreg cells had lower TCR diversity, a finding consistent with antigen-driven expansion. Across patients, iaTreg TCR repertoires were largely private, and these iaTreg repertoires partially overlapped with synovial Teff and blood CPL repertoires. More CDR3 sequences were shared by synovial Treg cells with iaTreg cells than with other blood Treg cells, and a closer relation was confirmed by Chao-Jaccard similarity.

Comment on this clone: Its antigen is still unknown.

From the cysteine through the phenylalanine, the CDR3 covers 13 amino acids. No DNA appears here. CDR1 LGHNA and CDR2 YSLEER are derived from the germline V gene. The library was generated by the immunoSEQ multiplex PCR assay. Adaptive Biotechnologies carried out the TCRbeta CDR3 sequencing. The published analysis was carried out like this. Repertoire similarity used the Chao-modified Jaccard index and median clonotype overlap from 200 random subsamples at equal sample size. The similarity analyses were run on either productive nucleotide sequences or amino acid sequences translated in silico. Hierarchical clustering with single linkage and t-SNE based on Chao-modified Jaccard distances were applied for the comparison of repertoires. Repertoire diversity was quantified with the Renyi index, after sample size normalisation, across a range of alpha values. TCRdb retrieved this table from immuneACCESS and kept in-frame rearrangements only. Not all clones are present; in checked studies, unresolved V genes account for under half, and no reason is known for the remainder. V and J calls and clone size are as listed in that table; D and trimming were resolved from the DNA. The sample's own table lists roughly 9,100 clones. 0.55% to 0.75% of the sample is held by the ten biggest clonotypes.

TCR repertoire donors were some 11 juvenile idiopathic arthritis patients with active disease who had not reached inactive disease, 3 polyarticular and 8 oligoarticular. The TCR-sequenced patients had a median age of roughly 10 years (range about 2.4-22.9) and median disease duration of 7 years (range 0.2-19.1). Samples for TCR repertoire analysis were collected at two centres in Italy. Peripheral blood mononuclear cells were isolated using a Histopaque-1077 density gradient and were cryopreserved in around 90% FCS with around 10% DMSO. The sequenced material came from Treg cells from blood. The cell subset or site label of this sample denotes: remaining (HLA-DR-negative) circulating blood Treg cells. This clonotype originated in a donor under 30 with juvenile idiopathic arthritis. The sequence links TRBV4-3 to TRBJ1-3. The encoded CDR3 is CASSQWTGNTIYF.